A selection of T cell receptor beta chains follows, all from one sample in a study of blood T cell repertoires in COVID-19. TCRdb's table, derived via immunoSEQ multiplex PCR, lists solely in-frame clones and lacks some. Of more than 150,000 clones listed, 75% to 90% are singletons. Sequenced input: peripheral blood. The receptors come from a woman in her thirties or forties with acute or convalescent COVID-19. The CDR3 runs from the conserved cysteine through the conserved F or W. Fields, in order: D gene, J gene, CDR3 length, V gene, clone size, CDR3 DNA, CDR3 protein. A D gene is named only where the DNA matches it firmly. Only part of the rows carry a size: once, few, many, or a class if the clone is expanded.

TRBD2 | TRBJ2-1 | 18 | TRBV4-1 | - | TGCGCCAGCAGCCATACCGGGACTAGCGGGAGTATCGGCAATGAGCAGTTCTTC | CASSHTGTSGSIGNEQFF
TRBD1 | TRBJ1-5 | 13 | TRBV18 | few | TGTGCCACCGCGACAGGGGGCGGCCAGCCCCAGCATTTT | CATATGGGQPQHF
- | TRBJ2-2 | 14 | TRBV30 | - | TGTGCCTGGAGTGCGACAGTTAACACCGGGGAGCTGTTTTTT | CAWSATVNTGELFF
TRBD1 | TRBJ1-2 | 16 | TRBV2 | - | TGTGCCAGCAGTCGAGACAGGGAAGGTTCGGACTATGGCTACACCTTC | CASSRDREGSDYGYTF
- | TRBJ2-7 | 16 | TRBV15 | - | TGTGCCACCAGCAGAGTCCCAACGGACAGAAACTACGAGCAGTACTTC | CATSRVPTDRNYEQYF
TRBD1 | TRBJ1-2 | 14 | TRBV19 | - | TGTGCCAGTAGTACCTCGGGACAGGGCAGTGGCTACACCTTC | CASSTSGQGSGYTF
- | TRBJ1-5 | 16 | TRBV2 | - | TGTGCCAGCAGTGAGCGCGCGGGTTATAGCAATCAGCCCCAGCATTTT | CASSERAGYSNQPQHF
TRBD2 | TRBJ2-6 | 20 | TRBV9 | - | TGTGCCAGCAGCGTAGACCCTAGCGGGAGCCCCAGCTCTGGGGCCAACGTCCTGACTTTC | CASSVDPSGSPSSGANVLTF
- | TRBJ1-5 | 19 | TRBV18 | once | TGTGCCAGCTCACACCAGGTGGTGGTCCGGTTATATAGCAATCAGCCCCAGCATTTT | CASSHQVVVRLYSNQPQHF
TRBD2 | TRBJ2-5 | 16 | TRBV11-3 | - | TGTGCCAGCAGCTCTAAGACTAGCCACGGCGGGGGGACCCAGTACTTC | CASSSKTSHGGGTQYF
TRBD1 | TRBJ2-7 | 16 | TRBV16 | - | TGTGCCAGCAGCCCTGCGTCCGGACAGGGGCCCTACGAGCAGTACTTC | CASSPASGQGPYEQYF
- | TRBJ2-7 | 15 | TRBV6-5 | - | TGTGCCAGCAGTAAAAACCGGGACAAAACCTACGAGCAGTACTTC | CASSKNRDKTYEQYF
- | TRBJ2-3 | 14 | TRBV6-5 | - | TGTGCCACTAAAGCAGGGGCTAGCACAGATACGCAGTATTTT | CATKAGASTDTQYF
TRBD2 | TRBJ2-1 | 17 | TRBV7-3 | - | TGTGCCAGCAGCCCCTGGGGGGGGGCTAGCGGGAACAATGAGCAGTTCTTC | CASSPWGGASGNNEQFF
- | TRBJ2-3 | 15 | TRBV28 | - | TGTGCCAGCAGTTTTACAGGAGAAAACACAGATACGCAGTATTTT | CASSFTGENTDTQYF
TRBD2 | TRBJ2-1 | 15 | TRBV28 | - | TGTGCCAGCAGCTCAGCGGGGAGCTCCTACAATGAGCAGTTCTTC | CASSSAGSSYNEQFF
- | TRBJ1-2 | 13 | TRBV7-8 | - | TGTGCCAGCAGCTTAGCTTCGGCGGTTGGCTACACCTTC | CASSLASAVGYTF
TRBD2 | TRBJ2-3 | 15 | TRBV10-1 | once | TGCGCCAGCAGTGATGGGAGCGGGGGAACAGATACGCAGTATTTT | CASSDGSGGTDTQYF
TRBD1 | TRBJ2-5 | 15 | TRBV24-1 | - | TGTGCCACCAGTGAGACCGGGACAGTCCAAGAGACCCAGTACTTC | CATSETGTVQETQYF
- | TRBJ1-2 | 11 | TRBV2 | - | TGTGCCAGCAGTGAGCAGGGGTCAAACACCTTC | CASSEQGSNTF
- | TRBJ1-1 | 14 | TRBV3-1/TRBV3-2 | - | TGTGCCAGCAGTCAAGAAGGGGGGAACACTGAAGCTTTCTTT | CASSQEGGNTEAFF
TRBD2 | TRBJ2-7 | 16 | TRBV7-2 | - | TGTGCCAGCAGCTTTGTGCTAGCGGGAGGCTCCTACGAGCAGTACTTC | CASSFVLAGGSYEQYF
- | TRBJ2-7 | 16 | TRBV5-1 | once | TGCGCCAGCAGCTTGGGGGCCGGTTTTAGCTCCTACGAGCAGTACTTC | CASSLGAGFSSYEQYF
- | TRBJ1-6 | 14 | TRBV13 | - | TGTGCCAGCAGCTACGAGGGCCCAGGTTCACCCCTCCACTTT | CASSYEGPGSPLHF
TRBD1 | TRBJ1-1 | 15 | TRBV7-2 | - | TGTGCCAGCAGCGTCGACAGGGGTCGGAACACTGAAGCTTTCTTT | CASSVDRGRNTEAFF
TRBD1 | TRBJ2-3 | 15 | TRBV29-1 | - | TGCAGCGTTAGTTTGACAGGGGGGGTCACAGATACGCAGTATTTT | CSVSLTGGVTDTQYF
TRBD2 | TRBJ2-4 | 15 | TRBV18 | - | TGTGCCAGCTCGGTCGGGACTAGCGGGAGTAACATTCAGTACTTC | CASSVGTSGSNIQYF
TRBD2 | TRBJ2-1 | 18 | TRBV5-1 | - | TGCGCCAGCAGCTCGCCTCTACTAGCGGGAGTTACCTACAATGAGCAGTTCTTC | CASSSPLLAGVTYNEQFF
- | TRBJ2-5 | 15 | TRBV11-2 | - | TGTGCCAGCAGCCTACGAGGCATACAATCGGAGACCCAGTACTTC | CASSLRGIQSETQYF
TRBD1 | TRBJ1-2 | 14 | TRBV19 | - | TGTGCCAGTAGCCCGGGACAGGGGGCCTATGGCTACACCTTC | CASSPGQGAYGYTF